Below, 29 T cell receptor beta chains from the same sample are listed, as sequenced in a study of tumor-infiltrating lymphocytes in primary liver carcinoma. The investigators made TCR beta cDNA from 400 to 550 ng total RNA, using a constant-region primer. Each TCR beta library was derived from three nested multiplex PCR rounds that employed slightly modified ARM-PCR. TRBV1-TRBV30 forward and Cbeta reverse primers drove the first two roughly 10-cycle rounds. MiXCR was run by TCRdb on the multiplex PCR reads, yielding one entry per CDR3 protein. The sample has about 310,000 distinct CDR3 sequences, around three fifths seen once. The source of the blood RNA was unsorted whole blood, and germline DNA was extracted as well. Source material: peripheral blood. These receptors all come from a woman younger than 45 with primary liver carcinoma and hepatitis B virus infection.

V is TRBV5-1 and J is TRBJ2-5; 13 bases fit TRBD2. The trim removed 3 bases at V and 4 bases at J, leaving 9 bases unmatched. CDR3 length equals 17 residues. Germline V gene sequence: CDR1 SGHRS, CDR2 YFSETQ. The CDR3 region is CASSSGGLAGVGETQYF. The CDR3 region has the DNA TGCGCCAGCAGCTCTGGTGGACTAGCGGGAGTCGGAGAGACCCAGTACTTC.

The sample holds many counts of this clonotype. This chain joins TRBV5-4 and TRBJ1-1; D possibly corresponds to TRBD1 (6 bases). With 4 bases removed from V and 11 bases from J, the gap between germline ends came to 18 bases. The CDR3 spans 13 residues. Germline V gives CDR1 SGHNT, CDR2 YYREEE (reference sequence). In DNA, the CDR3 is TGTGCCAGCAGCCCCCCACAGGGAATTAGGGCTTTCTTT. As protein: CASSPPQGIRAFF.

To note about this clonotype: This sequence may be a read error, since a much larger clone differs from it by one base. Because it lacks the conserved phenylalanine or tryptophan at the end, this CDR3 is likely a read error. The gene calls are TRBV12-3 or TRBV12-4 and TRBJ1-1; D remains unclear. V shed 2 bases and J shed 8 bases, with 12 bases lying between them. The length of the CDR3 is 13 residues. Here the CDR3 reads CASSLQEGAEAFS. The CDR3 bases are TGTGCCAGCAGTTTACAGGAGGGAGCCGAAGCTTTCTCT.

Remarks on this clonotype: One end of the junction does not line up with germline, which may come from a read error. The chain carries TRBV29-1 and TRBJ2-1; no reliable D call. Germline CDR1 is SQVTM and CDR2 is ANQGSEA. The length of the CDR3 is 13 residues. The CDR3 coding sequence is TGCAGTGTTGTTATAAGCCGCATCTTAGAGCAGTTCTTC. It translates to CSVVISRILEQFF.

As regards this clonotype: A clone one base away is much larger, so this may be a read error. V gene TRBV4-1 combines with J gene TRBJ1-4; D is undetermined. The ends were cut back, 2 bases at V and 1 base at J, with 5 bases in the middle. Per germline, CDR1 MGHRA and CDR2 YSYEKL. The CDR3 has 14 amino acids. CDR3 DNA: TGCGCCAGCAGCCAAAAACGAACTAATGAAAAACTGTTTTTT. It encodes CASSQKRTNEKLFF.

As for this clonotype: This clone may be a read error of a much larger clone one base away. The J gene is TRBJ1-5, the V gene TRBV6-5, with D possibly being TRBD1 (6 bases). With 6 bases removed from V and 4 bases from J, the gap between germline ends came to 13 bases. The germline V gene encodes CDR1 MNHEY and CDR2 SVGAGI. The CDR3 sequence is 14 residues long. The CDR3 loop is CASSRQAHNQPQHF. DNA for the CDR3: TGTGCCAGCAGCAGACAGGCCCATAATCAGCCCCAGCATTTT.

This clonotype came up many times. The CDR3 bases are TGTGCCGTAGAGCGGGAGTCCTACAATGAGCAGTTCTTC. Residues: CAVERESYNEQFF. This chain connects TRBV12-3 or TRBV12-4 to TRBJ2-1; TRBD2 matches at 8 bases. V was pared by 11 bases and J by 1 base, with 4 bases of the junction left unmatched. This CDR3 region has 13 residues.

Comment on this clonotype: A much more abundant neighbour one base away suggests this may be a read error. V usage is TRBV6-6 and J usage is TRBJ1-2; D unresolved. Germline CDR1 is MNHNY and CDR2 is SVGAGI (reference sequence). The ends were cut back, 7 bases at V and 1 base at J, with 13 bases in the middle. The CDR3 is 14 residues long. DNA of the CDR3: TGTGCCAGCACCCCCTCCTGGGGTAACTATGGCTACACCTTC. Translation: CASTPSWGNYGYTF.

This clonotype was found a few times. The rearrangement joins TRBV7-9 to TRBJ2-1; a weak D match, TRBD1 (5 bases). This CDR3 region has 13 residues. V was shortened by 6 bases and J by 10 bases, with 16 bases between the two germline ends. Germline CDR1 SEHNR, CDR2 FQNEAQ (reference sequence). CDR3 sequence: CASRDIGKEEQFF. CDR3 coding DNA: TGTGCCAGCAGGGACATAGGGAAGGAGGAGCAGTTCTTC. Full variable domain (rest looked up from reference TRBV7-9 and TRBJ2-1): DTGVSQNPRHKITKRGQNVTFRCDPISEHNRLYWYRQTLGQGPEFLTYFQNEAQLEKSRLLSDRFSAERPKGSFSTLEIQRTEQGDSAMYLCASRDIGKEEQFFGPGTRLTVL.

Here the CDR3 DNA reads TGTGCCAGTAGGGATGGGACGGAAGAGTATAATTCACCCCTCCACTTT. Amino acid sequence: CASRDGTEEYNSPLHF. This rearrangement joins TRBV19 to TRBJ1-6; tentatively, D is TRBD1 (5 bases). V was clipped by 6 bases and J by 4 bases, with 16 bases between them. Germline CDR1 LNHDA, CDR2 SQIVND (reference sequence). CDR3 length: 16 amino acids.

This clonotype was picked up one time. The conserved final phenylalanine or tryptophan is absent from the CDR3, which likely points to a read error. This chain connects TRBV29-1 to TRBJ2-5; maybe TRBD2 (5 bases). Germline loops: CDR1 SQVTM, CDR2 ANQGSEA. The CDR3 is 15 residues long. Here the CDR3 reads CSVAYRRRFQVTQYL. The DNA for the CDR3 is TGCAGCGTTGCGTACAGACGGAGGTTCCAAGTGACCCAGTACTTA.

Only one count was recorded for this clonotype. The conserved closing phenylalanine or tryptophan is absent in this CDR3, likely reflecting a read error. The genes are TRBV4-2 and TRBJ1-5; D is unresolved. The V and J ends lost 0 bases and 5 bases respectively, with 11 bases between them. Germline V gene data show CDR1 as LGHNA and CDR2 as YNFKEQ. This CDR3 is 15 amino acids long. CDR3 sequence reads: CASSQDVTLDQPQHV. CDR3 sequence (DNA): TGTGCCAGCAGCCAAGATGTGACATTGGATCAGCCCCAGCATGTT.

This clonotype was detected only a few times. The chain uses TRBV5-1 and TRBJ2-1; 12 bases match TRBD1. Unmatched junction bases numbered 7, after V lost 3 bases and J lost 6 bases. In germline, CDR1 is SGHRS, CDR2 YFSETQ. This CDR3 has 16 amino acids. The CDR3, as DNA: TGCGCCAGCAGCTGGTCCGGGACAGGGGGCATCAATGAGCAGTTCTTC. Amino acid sequence: CASSWSGTGGINEQFF.

In the case of this clonotype: A clone one base away is much larger, so this may be a read error. The chain is built from TRBV6-5 and TRBJ2-2; no reliable D call. The V gene lost 6 bases and the J gene lost 13 bases, with 15 bases spanning the gap. The CDR3 extends over 12 amino acids. CDR1 is MNHEY and CDR2 is SVGAGI in the germline V gene. CDR3 in amino acids: CASRSGLVGLFF. The CDR3 coding sequence is TGTGCCAGCAGATCCGGCCTAGTCGGGCTGTTTTTT.

The chain couples TRBV12-3 or TRBV12-4 to TRBJ2-7; TRBD1 agrees at 11 bases. The CDR3 has 14 amino acids. The J segment lost 4 bases and the V segment lost 6 bases, leaving 5 bases of the junction unmatched. This chain's CDR3 is CASRFGTGGYEQYF. In DNA, the CDR3 is TGTGCCAGCAGGTTCGGGACAGGGGGGTACGAGCAGTACTTC.

The table lists this clonotype with many counts. The CDR3 bases are TGTGCCAGTCTCCAGGGCCCCTTCTCTGGGGCCAACGTCCTGACTTTC. This gives the protein CASLQGPFSGANVLTF. The chain employs TRBV12-3 or TRBV12-4 and TRBJ2-6; possibly TRBD1 for D (5 bases). The CDR3 totals 16 residues. Trimming took off 9 bases at V and 0 bases at J, with 15 bases between the two ends.

This clonotype was seen more than once but under ten times. Germline is not matched at one junction end, which may reflect a read error. This chain links TRBV7-9 with TRBJ1-2; D not resolved. Germline V CDR1 and CDR2: SEHNR, FQNEAQ (reference sequence). The CDR3 is 12 residues long. CDR3 sequence reads: CASSLGILGYSF. CDR3 in DNA: TGTGCCAGCAGCTTGGGGATACTCGGCTACAGCTTC.

This clonotype was detected a few times. Since a much larger clone is just one base distant, this may be a read error. The chain joins TRBV11-3 to TRBJ2-1; possibly TRBD1 for D (6 bases). The CDR3 is made up of 16 amino acids. The germline V gene encodes CDR1 SGHNT and CDR2 YENEEA. CDR3 protein: CASSRDRSARYNEQLF. The CDR3, as DNA: TGTGCCAGCAGTCGCGACAGGTCGGCCAGGTACAATGAGCAGCTCTTC.

The CDR3 region is CASIPQGEYGYTF. The CDR3 DNA sequence: TGTGCCAGCATCCCGCAGGGGGAGTATGGCTACACCTTC. This chain links TRBV7-9 with TRBJ1-2, with 7 positions matching TRBD1. The CDR3 spans 13 residues. Germline V gene lookup returns CDR1 SEHNR and CDR2 FQNEAQ (reference sequence). With V trimmed by 7 bases and J by 5 bases, 7 bases remained unmatched.

The chain uses TRBV11-2 and TRBJ2-3; perhaps TRBD1 as D (6 bases). Germline-derived CDR1 and CDR2 are SGHAT and FQNNGV. The CDR3 loop spans 15 amino acids. V was trimmed by 8 bases and J by 2 bases, leaving 17 bases between them. For the CDR3, the DNA is TGTGCCAGCCGTCCCTCAGGGGAGTACACAGATACGCAGTATTTT. This translates into CASRPSGEYTDTQYF.

Concerning this clonotype: An end of the junction does not agree with germline; a read error may underlie this. The chain joins TRBV11-2 to TRBJ2-7; TRBD1 or TRBD2 may be the D gene (5 bases each). CDR1 SGHAT and CDR2 FQNNGV come from the germline V gene. This CDR3 region has 13 residues. The CDR3 coding sequence is TGTGTCAGCAGCGTCGGGGCGGTTGGGGAGCAGTACTTC. Amino acids: CVSSVGAVGEQYF.

Of note for this clonotype: Germline is not matched at one junction end, which may reflect a read error. The V and J genes are TRBV11-3 and TRBJ2-1, with D perhaps being TRBD1 or TRBD2 (6 bases each). Germline lookup yields CDR1 SGHNT and CDR2 YENEEA. CDR3 size: 15 residues. CDR3 residues: CASSLGTRGLNEQFF. CDR3 DNA sequence: TGTGCCAGCAGTTTAGGGACAAGGGGACTCAATGAGCAGTTCTTC.

This clonotype was detected many times. The chain uses TRBV11-2 and TRBJ2-2; TRBD2 aligns across 8 bases. Germline V gene sequence: CDR1 SGHAT, CDR2 FQNNGV. V shed 4 bases and J 6 bases; nucleotides not matched to a gene: 7. This CDR3 has 15 residues. The CDR3 coding sequence is TGTGCCAGCAGCTCCCAGCGGGAGTGGGCCGGGGAGCTGTTTTTT. Residues: CASSSQREWAGELFF.

The V call is TRBV7-9, the J call TRBJ2-1; perhaps TRBD2 as D (5 bases). CDR1 SEHNR and CDR2 FQNEAQ come from the germline V gene (reference sequence). The CDR3 runs 15 residues. The V gene lost 0 bases and the J gene lost 6 bases, with 12 bases spanning the gap. CDR3 region: CASSLAMTAGNEQFF. DNA of the CDR3: TGTGCCAGCAGCTTAGCTATGACCGCGGGCAATGAGCAGTTCTTC.

This clonotype was detected ten times or more. The chain carries TRBV29-1 and TRBJ1-1; 10 nucleotides align to TRBD1. This CDR3 is built from 13 residues. The V segment lost 6 bases and the J segment 1 base; nucleotides outside the gene matches: 2. In germline, CDR1 is SQVTM, CDR2 ANQGSEA. The DNA for the CDR3 is TGCAGCGTGTGGGACAGGGGGAACACTGAAGCTTTCTTT. This codes for CSVWDRGNTEAFF.

A single count supports this clonotype. It is likely a read error, because the conserved phenylalanine at the end of the CDR3 is missing. The J gene is TRBJ2-7, the V gene TRBV6-6; a weak D match, TRBD2 (5 bases). Germline lookup yields CDR1 MNHNY and CDR2 SVGAGI (reference sequence). There are 17 residues in the CDR3. The CDR3 DNA reads TGTGCTAGCAGTTACTCCTCCGGTCGTGGCTCGGGGTACGAGCAGTACATC. Translating gives CASSYSSGRGSGYEQYI.

In the case of this clonotype: A much larger clone is a single base away; this may be a read error. The gene calls are TRBV4-1 and TRBJ2-3, with TRBD2 matching 11 bases. This CDR3 spans 17 amino acids. Germline loops: CDR1 MGHRA, CDR2 YSYEKL. CDR3 sequence: CTSSQDIQLAGVDTQYF. The CDR3 coding sequence is TGCACCAGCAGCCAAGATATCCAACTAGCGGGAGTGGATACGCAGTATTTT.

Details on this clonotype: Germline and junction disagree at one end, which may indicate a read error. This sequence joins TRBV11-2 and TRBJ2-7; D gene ambiguous. The CDR3 is 14 residues long. Germline-derived CDR1 and CDR2 are SGHAT and FQNNGV. CDR3 in amino acids: CASSLELDSYEQKF. The CDR3 bases are TGTGCCAGCAGCTTGGAACTCGACTCCTACGAGCAGAAGTTC.

This clonotype has ten or more counts. The CDR3 loop reads CASSYDGGYGYTF. The CDR3 DNA reads TGTGCCAGCAGTTACGACGGCGGTTATGGCTACACCTTC. This chain connects TRBV6-5 to TRBJ1-2, with unresolved D. Germline CDR1 MNHEY, CDR2 SVGAGI. V dropped 2 bases and J dropped 5 bases, with 9 bases sitting between them. The length of the CDR3 is 13 residues.